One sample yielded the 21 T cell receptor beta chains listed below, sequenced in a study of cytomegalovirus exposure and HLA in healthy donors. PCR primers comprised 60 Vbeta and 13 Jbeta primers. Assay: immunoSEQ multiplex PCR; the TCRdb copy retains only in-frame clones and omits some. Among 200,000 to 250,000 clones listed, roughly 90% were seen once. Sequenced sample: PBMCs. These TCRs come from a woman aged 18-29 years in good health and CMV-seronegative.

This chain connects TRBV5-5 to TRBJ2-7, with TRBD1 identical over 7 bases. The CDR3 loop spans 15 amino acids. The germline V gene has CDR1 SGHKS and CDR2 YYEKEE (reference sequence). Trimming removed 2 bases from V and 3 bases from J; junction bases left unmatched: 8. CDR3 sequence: CASSLSTGDGYEQYF. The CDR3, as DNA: TGTGCCAGCAGCTTATCAACAGGGGACGGCTACGAGCAGTACTTC. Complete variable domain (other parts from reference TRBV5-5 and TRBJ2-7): DAGVTQSPTHLIKTRGQQVTLRCSPISGHKSVSWYQQVLGQGPQFIFQYYEKEERGRGNFPDRFSARQFPNYSSELNVNALLLGDSALYLCASSLSTGDGYEQYFGPGTRLTVT.

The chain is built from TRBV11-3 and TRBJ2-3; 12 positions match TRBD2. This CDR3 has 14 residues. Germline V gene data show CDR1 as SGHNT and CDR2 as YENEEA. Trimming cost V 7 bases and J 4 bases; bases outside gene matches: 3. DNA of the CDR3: TGTGCCAGCAAACTAGCGGGGGGTTCAGATACGCAGTATTTT. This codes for CASKLAGGSDTQYF.

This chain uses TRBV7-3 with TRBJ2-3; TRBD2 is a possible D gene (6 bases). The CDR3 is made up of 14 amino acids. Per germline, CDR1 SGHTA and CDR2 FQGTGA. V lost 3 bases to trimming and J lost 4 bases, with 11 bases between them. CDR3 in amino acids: CASSLGGTPDTQYF. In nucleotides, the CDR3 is TGTGCCAGCAGCTTGGGCGGGACCCCAGATACGCAGTATTTT.

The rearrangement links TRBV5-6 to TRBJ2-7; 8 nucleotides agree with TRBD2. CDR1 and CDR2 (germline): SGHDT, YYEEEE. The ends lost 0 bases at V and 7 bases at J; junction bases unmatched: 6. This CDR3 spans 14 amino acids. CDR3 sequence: CASSLVGRAGEQYF. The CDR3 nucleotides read TGTGCCAGCAGCTTGGTCGGGAGGGCGGGAGAGCAGTACTTC. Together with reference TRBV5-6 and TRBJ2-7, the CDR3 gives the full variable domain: DAGVTQSPTHLIKTRGQQVTLRCSPKSGHDTVSWYQQALGQGPQFIFQYYEEEERQRGNFPDRFSGHQFPNYSSELNVNALLLGDSALYLCASSLVGRAGEQYFGPGTRLTVT.

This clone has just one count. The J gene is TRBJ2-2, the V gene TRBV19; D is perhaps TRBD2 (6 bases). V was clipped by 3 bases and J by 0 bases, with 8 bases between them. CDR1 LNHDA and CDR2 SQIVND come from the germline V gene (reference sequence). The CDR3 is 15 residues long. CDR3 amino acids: CASSMGLTNTGELFF. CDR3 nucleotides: TGTGCCAGTAGTATGGGACTCACGAACACCGGGGAGCTGTTTTTT.

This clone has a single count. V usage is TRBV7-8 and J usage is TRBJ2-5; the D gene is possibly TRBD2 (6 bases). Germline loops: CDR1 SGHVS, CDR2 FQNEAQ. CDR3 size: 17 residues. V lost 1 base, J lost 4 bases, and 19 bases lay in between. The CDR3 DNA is TGTGCCAGCAGCTTAGGGGAACGGGGGTTGGTTCGAGAGACCCAGTACTTC. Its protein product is CASSLGERGLVRETQYF.

DNA of the CDR3: TGTGCCAGCAGAGGGACAGGGATCTACGAGCAGTACTTC. Translation gives CASRGTGIYEQYF. The chain is built from TRBV25-1 and TRBJ2-7; 9 bases fit TRBD1. The length of the CDR3 is 13 residues. The germline V gene encodes CDR1 MGHDK and CDR2 SYGVNS. Germline trimming cut 6 bases from V and 3 bases from J; bases unmatched to any gene: 3.

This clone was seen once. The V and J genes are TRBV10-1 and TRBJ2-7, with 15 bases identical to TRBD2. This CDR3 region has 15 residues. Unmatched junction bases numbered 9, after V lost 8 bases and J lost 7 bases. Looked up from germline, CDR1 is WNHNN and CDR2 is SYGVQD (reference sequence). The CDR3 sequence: CASGTSGRKEVEQYF. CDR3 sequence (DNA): TGCGCCAGCGGGACTAGCGGGAGGAAAGAGGTGGAGCAGTACTTC.

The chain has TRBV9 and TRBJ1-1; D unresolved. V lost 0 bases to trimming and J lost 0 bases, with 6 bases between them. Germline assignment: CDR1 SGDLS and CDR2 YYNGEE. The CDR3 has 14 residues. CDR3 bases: TGTGCCAGCAGCGTAGGCAGGCTGAACACTGAAGCTTTCTTT. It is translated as CASSVGRLNTEAFF.

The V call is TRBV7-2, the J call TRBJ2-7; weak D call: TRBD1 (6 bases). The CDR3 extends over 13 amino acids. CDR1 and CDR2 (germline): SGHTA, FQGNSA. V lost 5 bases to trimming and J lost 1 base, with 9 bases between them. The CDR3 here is CASSPDSSYEQYF. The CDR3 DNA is TGTGCCAGCAGCCCGGACAGTTCCTACGAGCAGTACTTC. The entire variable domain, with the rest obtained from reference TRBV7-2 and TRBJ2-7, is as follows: GAGVSQSPSNKVTEKGKDVELRCDPISGHTALYWYRQSLGQGLEFLIYFQGNSAPDKSGLPSDRFSAERTGGSVSTLTIQRTQQEDSAVYLCASSPDSSYEQYFGPGTRLTVT.

CDR3 loop: CASSVRGGGIGYEQYF. The CDR3 nucleotides are TGTGCCAGCAGTGTAAGAGGGGGCGGGATAGGCTACGAGCAGTACTTC. The chain uses TRBV27 and TRBJ2-7, with a possible D match to TRBD1 (7 bases). The V gene's germline CDR1 is MNHEY and CDR2 SMNVEV (reference sequence). This CDR3 contains 16 residues. V was shortened by 5 bases and J by 3 bases, with 20 bases between the two germline ends.

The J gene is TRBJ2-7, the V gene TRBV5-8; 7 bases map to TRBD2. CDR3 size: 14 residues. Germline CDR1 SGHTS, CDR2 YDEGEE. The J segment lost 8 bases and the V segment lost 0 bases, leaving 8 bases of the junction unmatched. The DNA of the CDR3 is TGTGCCAGCAGCTTGGAGGGAGGGCCATGGAAGCAGTACTTC. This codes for CASSLEGGPWKQYF. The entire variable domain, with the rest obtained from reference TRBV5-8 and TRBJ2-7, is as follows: EAGVTQSPTHLIKTRGQQATLRCSPISGHTSVYWYQQALGLGLQFLLWYDEGEERNRGNFPPRFSGRQFPNYSSELNVNALELEDSALYLCASSLEGGPWKQYFGPGTRLTVT.

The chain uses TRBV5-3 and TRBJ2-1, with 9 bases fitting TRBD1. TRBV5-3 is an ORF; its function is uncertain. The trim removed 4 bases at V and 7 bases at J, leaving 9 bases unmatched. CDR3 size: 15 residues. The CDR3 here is CARSVRQGGENEQFF. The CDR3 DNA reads TGTGCCAGAAGCGTTCGACAGGGGGGTGAGAATGAGCAGTTCTTC.

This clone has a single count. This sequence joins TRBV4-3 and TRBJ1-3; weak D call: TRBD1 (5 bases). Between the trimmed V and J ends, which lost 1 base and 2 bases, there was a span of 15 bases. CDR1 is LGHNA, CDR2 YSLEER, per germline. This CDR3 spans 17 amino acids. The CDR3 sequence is CASSQAPPTDPGNTIYF. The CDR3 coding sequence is TGCGCCAGCAGCCAAGCCCCCCCGACAGACCCTGGAAACACCATATATTTT.

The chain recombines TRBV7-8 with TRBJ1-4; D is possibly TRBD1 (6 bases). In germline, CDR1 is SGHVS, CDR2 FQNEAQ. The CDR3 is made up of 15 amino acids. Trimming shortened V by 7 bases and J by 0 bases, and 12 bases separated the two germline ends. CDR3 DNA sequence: TGTGCCAGCAAAAGAAGGGGGTCAACTAATGAAAAACTGTTTTTT. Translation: CASKRRGSTNEKLFF. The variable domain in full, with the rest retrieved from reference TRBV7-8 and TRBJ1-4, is GAGVSQSPRYKVAKRGQDVALRCDPISGHVSLFWYQQALGQGPEFLTYFQNEAQLDKSGLPSDRFFAERPEGSVSTLKIQRTQQEDSAVYLCASKRRGSTNEKLFFGSGTQLSVL.

The CDR3 DNA is TGCAGCGTTCGGCCAGGGGTCTCCTACGAGCAGTACTTC. Protein product: CSVRPGVSYEQYF. The V and J genes are TRBV29-1 and TRBJ2-7; weak D call: TRBD1 (6 bases). Trimming removed 5 bases from V and 0 bases from J, with 11 bases in between. The V gene's germline CDR1 is SQVTM and CDR2 ANQGSEA. The CDR3 is 13 residues long.

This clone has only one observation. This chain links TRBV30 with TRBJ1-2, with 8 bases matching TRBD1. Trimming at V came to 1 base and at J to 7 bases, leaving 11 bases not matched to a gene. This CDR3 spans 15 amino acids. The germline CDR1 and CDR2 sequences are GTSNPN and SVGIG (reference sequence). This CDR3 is CAWSGVGQASRGYTF. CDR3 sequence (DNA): TGTGCCTGGAGTGGGGTGGGACAGGCTAGCCGTGGCTACACCTTC.

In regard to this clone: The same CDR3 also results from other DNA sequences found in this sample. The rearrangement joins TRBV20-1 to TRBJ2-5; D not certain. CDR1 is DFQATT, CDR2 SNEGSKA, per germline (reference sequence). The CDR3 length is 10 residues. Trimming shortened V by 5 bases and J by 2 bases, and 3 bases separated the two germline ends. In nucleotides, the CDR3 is TGCAGTGCTTCACAAGAGACCCAGTACTTC. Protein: CSASQETQYF.

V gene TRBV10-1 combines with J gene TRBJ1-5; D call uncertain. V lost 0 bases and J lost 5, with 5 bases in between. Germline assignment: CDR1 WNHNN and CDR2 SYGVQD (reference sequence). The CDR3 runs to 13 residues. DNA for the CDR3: TGCGCCAGCAGTGAGTCGGGAGATCAGCCCCAGCATTTT. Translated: CASSESGDQPQHF.

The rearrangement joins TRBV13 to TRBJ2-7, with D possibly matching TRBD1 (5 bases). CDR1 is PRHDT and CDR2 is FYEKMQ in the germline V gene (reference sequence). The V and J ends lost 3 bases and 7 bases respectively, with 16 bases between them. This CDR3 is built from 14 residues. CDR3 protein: CASSFEQALREQYF. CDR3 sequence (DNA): TGTGCCAGCAGCTTCGAACAGGCCCTACGGGAGCAGTACTTC.

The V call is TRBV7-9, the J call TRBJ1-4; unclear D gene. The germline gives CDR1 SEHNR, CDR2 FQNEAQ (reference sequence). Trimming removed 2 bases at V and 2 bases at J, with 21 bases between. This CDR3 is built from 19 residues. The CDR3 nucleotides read TGTGCCAGCAGCTTAATCGAAGGATTTCGGGGAAGCACTAATGAAAAACTGTTTTTT. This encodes CASSLIEGFRGSTNEKLFF.